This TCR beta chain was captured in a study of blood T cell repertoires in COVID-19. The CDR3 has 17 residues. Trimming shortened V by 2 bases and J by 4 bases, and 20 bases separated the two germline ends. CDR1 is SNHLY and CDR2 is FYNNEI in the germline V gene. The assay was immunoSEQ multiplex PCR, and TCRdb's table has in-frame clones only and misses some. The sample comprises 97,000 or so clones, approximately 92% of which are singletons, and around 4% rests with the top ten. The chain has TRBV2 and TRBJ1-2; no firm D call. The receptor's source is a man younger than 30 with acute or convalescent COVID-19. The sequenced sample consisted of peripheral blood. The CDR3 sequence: CASSESYDLPGVYGYTF. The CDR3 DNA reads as TGTGCCAGCAGTGAAAGTTACGACCTCCCTGGAGTCTATGGCTACACCTTC.